These 9 T cell receptor beta chains were sequenced from one sample in a study of T-cell memory formation after mild COVID-19. TCRdb used MiXCR to reprocess the 5' RACE reads, holding one entry per CDR3 protein. The data contain a few hundred thousand distinct CDR3 sequences, around 15% of them singletons. Sequences were obtained from PBMCs or a T cell subset sorted from them (not recorded which). Receptors were obtained from a man between 18 and 29 years old who had mild COVID-19 (a few samples of this study predate the infection). Cell type and time point are not known.

V gene TRBV20-1 combines with J gene TRBJ1-1, with TRBD1 identical over 8 bases. The CDR3 extends over 16 amino acids. V shed 1 base and J 0 bases; nucleotides not matched to a gene: 7. CDR1 DFQATT and CDR2 SNEGSKA come from the germline V gene (reference sequence). CDR3 in DNA: TGCAGTGCTAGAGCGGGACAGGCAAATATGAACACTGAAGCTTTCTTT. It encodes CSARAGQANMNTEAFF.

This clonotype was detected many times. J is TRBJ1-1 and V is TRBV20-1; tentative D call: TRBD1 (5 bases). CDR1 is DFQATT, CDR2 SNEGSKA, per germline (reference sequence). The CDR3 contains 16 residues. V lost 3 bases to trimming and J lost 5 bases, with 22 bases between them. The CDR3 DNA sequence: TGCAGTGCTAGCCCGACAGACCTCTCCCGGGGAACTGAAGCTTTCTTT. It yields the protein CSASPTDLSRGTEAFF.

This clonotype was seen only a few times. J is TRBJ2-3 and V is TRBV5-6, with 8 bases fitting TRBD2. Losses at the gene ends were 1 base for V and 2 bases for J; bases not matched to a gene: 12. Germline CDR1 is SGHDT and CDR2 is YYEEEE. This CDR3 has 18 residues. The CDR3 reads CASSLWPGLAGDTDTQYF. DNA of the CDR3: TGTGCCAGCAGCTTGTGGCCGGGGCTAGCGGGTGACACAGATACGCAGTATTTT.

This clonotype was seen more than once but under ten times. The gene calls are TRBV5-4 and TRBJ1-2; D unresolved. Trimming stripped 4 bases from V and 5 bases from J, with 9 bases between. Germline CDR1 SGHNT, CDR2 YYREEE (reference sequence). The CDR3 length is 12 residues. CDR3: CASSGESYGYTF. CDR3 DNA sequence: TGTGCCAGCAGCGGTGAATCGTATGGCTACACCTTC.

This clonotype was recorded a few times. This sequence joins TRBV6-6 and TRBJ2-3, with D perhaps TRBD1 (6 bases). In germline, CDR1 is MNHNY, CDR2 SVGAGI (reference sequence). Trimming removed 8 bases from V and 7 bases from J, with 16 bases in between. The CDR3 consists of 13 residues. CDR3 protein: CASLPGHRNTQYF. CDR3 DNA sequence: TGTGCCAGCCTGCCGGGACATCGGAATACGCAGTATTTT.

The chain recombines TRBV29-1 with TRBJ2-1; tentatively, D is TRBD2 (6 bases). Germline lookup yields CDR1 SQVTM and CDR2 ANQGSEA. V dropped 7 bases and J dropped 8 bases, with 18 bases sitting between them. This CDR3 has 13 residues. Here the CDR3 DNA reads TGCAGCGCCGCAAGGCCGGGGGTGGATGAGCAGTTCTTC. Protein: CSAARPGVDEQFF.

The gene calls are TRBV18 and TRBJ2-3; D is uncertain. The CDR3 is 16 residues long. In germline, CDR1 is KGHSH, CDR2 LQKENI. V lost 0 bases and J lost 6, with 16 bases in between. In DNA form, the CDR3 reads TGTGCCAGCTCACCACCGGGTAGTGGGAACTCTGATACGCAGTATTTT. It yields the protein CASSPPGSGNSDTQYF.

The chain uses TRBV20-1 and TRBJ2-3; 8 bases agree with TRBD2. J lost 4 bases, V lost 3 bases, and 3 bases had no gene match. CDR3 length equals 13 residues. CDR1 is DFQATT, CDR2 SNEGSKA, per germline (reference sequence). The DNA for the CDR3 is TGCAGTGCTAGCGGGGGGGCCGCAGATACGCAGTATTTT. This codes for CSASGGAADTQYF.

Ten or more counts support this clonotype. This chain links TRBV5-1 with TRBJ2-5, with a possible D match to TRBD2 (7 bases). CDR3 size: 15 residues. V gave up 0 bases and J gave up 4 bases, with 13 bases separating them. The germline gives CDR1 SGHRS, CDR2 YFSETQ. This chain's CDR3 is CASSLDTGGSETQYF. The CDR3 nucleotides read TGCGCCAGCAGCTTGGATACGGGGGGCTCAGAGACCCAGTACTTC.